This TCR beta chain was identified in a study of blood T cell repertoires in COVID-19. The wider study: Sites across the United States, Italy and Spain contributed samples from acute and convalescent COVID-19. PBMCs, B-cell-depleted T cells, or T cells provided the cDNA or gDNA that made up the material.

The authors' processing: Reference gene primer amplification gave nucleated cell count estimates. The data were produced by immunoSEQ multiplex PCR, yet TCRdb's version contains in-frame clones alone and is incomplete. The DNA was the basis for D and trimming; V, J and clone size are from that table. The repertoire holds approximately 160,000 clones, about 81% seen once, with about a tenth in the top ten. This CDR3 comprises 13 residues. With V trimmed by 5 bases and J by 4 bases, 2 bases remained unmatched. The germline V gene encodes CDR1 SEHNR and CDR2 FQNEAQ (reference sequence). With regard to this clone: Distinct nucleotide sequences in the sample also encode this CDR3.

V gene TRBV7-9 combines with J gene TRBJ1-5, with 7 bases lining up with TRBD1. The receptor's source is a human donor in a cohort sampled during active COVID-19. Sequencing used peripheral blood. The CDR3 bases are TGTGCCAGCAGCCCGACAGGGAATCAGCCCCAGCATTTT. Protein sequence: CASSPTGNQPQHF.